This is a list of T cell receptor beta chains from one sample in a study of cytomegalovirus exposure and HLA in healthy donors. Method: immunoSEQ multiplex PCR; TCRdb's copy keeps in-frame clones and lacks some. The sample has 150,000 to 200,000 clones; roughly 80% are singletons. Sequencing used PBMCs. These receptor sequences come from a man aged 45-60 years in good health and CMV-seronegative. Each CDR3 is given without its conserved first and last residue. Each record gives: J gene, clone size, D gene, CDR3 length, V gene, CDR3 protein. The D gene is left open where the match is weak. Size values are once, few and many counts, or a class for expanded clones, and some rows have none.

>TRBJ1-1|few|.|9|TRBV7-9
ASRTTGEAF
>TRBJ2-7|.|.|9|TRBV30
AWSRGYEQY
>TRBJ1-5|.|.|12|TRBV7-2
ASSLEAGNQPQH
>TRBJ2-3|.|TRBD1|15|TRBV5-1
ASSWGRDRGVVNTQY
>TRBJ1-4|.|.|12|TRBV5-1
ASSLAAGNEKLF
>TRBJ1-2|.|TRBD1|11|TRBV18
ASSLDRDYGYT
>TRBJ1-2|.|TRBD1|12|TRBV18
ASLQDQGANGYT
>TRBJ2-7|.|.|13|TRBV23-1
ASSKRPSASYEQY
>TRBJ2-3|.|TRBD2|13|TRBV2
ASRLLAGVTDTQY
>TRBJ2-3|.|.|11|TRBV29-1
SVDTSGPDTQY
>TRBJ1-1|few|.|12|TRBV15
ATSRDTLNTEAF
>TRBJ1-4|few|.|12|TRBV6-5
ASSRGTLNEKLF
>TRBJ2-2|few|TRBD2|15|TRBV13
ASSLQGLAVYTGELF
>TRBJ2-3|once|.|19|TRBV5-1
ASSFPPRTLADRHSTDTQY
>TRBJ2-3|.|TRBD2|12|TRBV6-6
ASSDGGWWDTQY
>TRBJ2-5|.|TRBD2|14|TRBV28
ASSLLAGGPQETQY
>TRBJ2-1|.|.|13|TRBV9
ASSVGGPSYNEQF
>.|.|TRBD1|13|TRBV6-5
ASRRGTGGPYEQY
>TRBJ2-1|.|TRBD2|12|TRBV5-1
ASSLGLAGGEQF
>TRBJ2-7|.|.|14|TRBV5-4
ASSIGGAGAYYEQY
>TRBJ2-5|few|TRBD2|13|TRBV5-1
ATSGGLQVQETQY
>TRBJ2-7|.|.|15|TRBV11-2
ASSYRGRAVGMIEQY
>TRBJ2-1|.|.|12|TRBV7-3
ASSFGGQNNEQF
>TRBJ1-5|.|.|17|TRBV4-1
ASSPKRGGDGLSNQPQH
>TRBJ1-1|.|TRBD1|13|TRBV5-5
ASSPGTGANTEAF
>TRBJ1-5|.|.|13|TRBV28
ASSLGGNSNQPQH
>TRBJ1-2|.|.|13|TRBV4-2
ASSQGQAATVGYT
>TRBJ2-7|.|.|10|TRBV7-2
ASSYSFGEQY
>TRBJ2-3|.|.|10|TRBV5-4
ASSLGQDTQY
>TRBJ2-1|few|.|12|TRBV4-3
ASRERLGANEQF
>TRBJ1-2|.|TRBD1|12|TRBV29-1
NVSLTGANYGYT
>TRBJ1-1|once|.|11|TRBV7-9
ASSLGSTGEAF
>TRBJ2-1|.|TRBD2|19|TRBV14
ASSQDGTSGKLLSSYNEQF
>TRBJ2-5|.|TRBD2|13|TRBV27
ASVWLAGDRETQY
>TRBJ2-7|.|TRBD2|15|TRBV5-8
ASSLVRGGRASYEQY
>TRBJ1-4|.|.|10|TRBV5-6
ASRFGAEKLF
>TRBJ1-1|.|.|13|TRBV19
ASSIEGRGNTEAF
>TRBJ2-1|.|.|10|TRBV18
ASSPLNNEQF
>TRBJ1-3|once|TRBD1|15|TRBV4-2
ASSQSRGDRSGNTIY
>TRBJ2-3|once|.|12|TRBV2
ASRATGHTDTQY
>TRBJ1-2|.|TRBD1|14|TRBV4-1
ASSRVGQGESYGYT
>TRBJ1-5|.|TRBD1|15|TRBV28
ASSFYGQGIGNQPQH
>TRBJ2-2|.|.|13|TRBV9
ASSATGRFTGELF
>TRBJ1-5|.|.|13|TRBV6-6
ASSYEAISNQPQH
>TRBJ1-2|.|.|14|TRBV18
ASLSGQPRGNYGYT
>TRBJ1-3|.|.|13|TRBV9
ASSVAVGPGNTIY
>TRBJ1-2|few|TRBD1|11|TRBV4-3
ASSQRGRGSHT
>TRBJ2-1|.|.|9|TRBV20-1
SAADRSEQF
>TRBJ2-2|.|TRBD2|14|TRBV19
ASSRRLAGGTGELF
>.|.|.|10|TRBV2
ASSGLGYEQY